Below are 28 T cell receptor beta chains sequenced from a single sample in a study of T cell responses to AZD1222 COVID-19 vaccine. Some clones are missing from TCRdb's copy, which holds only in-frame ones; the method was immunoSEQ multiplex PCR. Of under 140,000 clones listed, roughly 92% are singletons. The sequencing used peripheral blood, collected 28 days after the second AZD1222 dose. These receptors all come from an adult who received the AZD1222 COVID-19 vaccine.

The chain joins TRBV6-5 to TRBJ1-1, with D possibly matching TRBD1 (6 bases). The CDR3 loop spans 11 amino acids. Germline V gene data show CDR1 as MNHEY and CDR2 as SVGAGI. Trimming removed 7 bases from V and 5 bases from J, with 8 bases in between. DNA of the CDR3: TGTGCCAGCAAAGGGGGAACTGAAGCTTTCTTT. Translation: CASKGGTEAFF.

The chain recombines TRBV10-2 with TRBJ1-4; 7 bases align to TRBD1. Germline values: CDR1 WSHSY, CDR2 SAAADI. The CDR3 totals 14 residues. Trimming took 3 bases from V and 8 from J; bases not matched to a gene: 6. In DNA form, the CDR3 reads TGCGCCAGCAGTGAAAAGGGGGCTAGCGAAAAACTGTTTTTT. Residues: CASSEKGASEKLFF.

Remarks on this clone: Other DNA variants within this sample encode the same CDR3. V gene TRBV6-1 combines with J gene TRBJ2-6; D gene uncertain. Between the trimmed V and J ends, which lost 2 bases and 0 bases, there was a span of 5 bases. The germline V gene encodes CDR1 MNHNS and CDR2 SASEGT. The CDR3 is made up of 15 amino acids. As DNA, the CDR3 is TGTGCCAGCAGTGAAAAGAGCTCTGGGGCCAACGTCCTGACTTTC. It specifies CASSEKSSGANVLTF.

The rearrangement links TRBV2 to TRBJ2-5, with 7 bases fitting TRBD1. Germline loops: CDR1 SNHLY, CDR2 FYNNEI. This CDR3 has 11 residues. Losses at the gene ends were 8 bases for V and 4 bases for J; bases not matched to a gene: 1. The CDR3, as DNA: TGTGCCAGCGACAGGGCAGAGACCCAGTACTTC. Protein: CASDRAETQYF.

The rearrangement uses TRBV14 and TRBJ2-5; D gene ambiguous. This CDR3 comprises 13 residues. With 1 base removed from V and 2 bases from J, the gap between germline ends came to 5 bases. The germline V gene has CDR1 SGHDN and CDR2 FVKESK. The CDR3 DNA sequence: TGTGCCAGCAGCCAAGCGGGTCAAGAGACCCAGTACTTC. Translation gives CASSQAGQETQYF. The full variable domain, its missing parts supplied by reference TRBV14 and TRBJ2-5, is EAGVTQFPSHSVIEKGQTVTLRCDPISGHDNLYWYRRVMGKEIKFLLHFVKESKQDESGMPNNRFLAERTGGTYSTLKVQPAELEDSGVYFCASSQAGQETQYFGPGTRLLVL.

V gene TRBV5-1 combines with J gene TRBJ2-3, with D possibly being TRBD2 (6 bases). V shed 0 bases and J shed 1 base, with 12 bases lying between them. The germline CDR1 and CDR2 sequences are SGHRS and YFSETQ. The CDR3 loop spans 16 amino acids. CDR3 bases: TGCGCCAGCAGCTTGGTCGTTAGGGAGGGCACAGATACGCAGTATTTT. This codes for CASSLVVREGTDTQYF.

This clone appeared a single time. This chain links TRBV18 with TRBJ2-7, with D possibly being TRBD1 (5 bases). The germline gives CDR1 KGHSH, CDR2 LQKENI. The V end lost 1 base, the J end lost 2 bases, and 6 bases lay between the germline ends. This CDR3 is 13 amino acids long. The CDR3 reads CASSPQGTYEQYF. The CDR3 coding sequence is TGTGCCAGCTCACCACAGGGGACCTACGAGCAGTACTTC.

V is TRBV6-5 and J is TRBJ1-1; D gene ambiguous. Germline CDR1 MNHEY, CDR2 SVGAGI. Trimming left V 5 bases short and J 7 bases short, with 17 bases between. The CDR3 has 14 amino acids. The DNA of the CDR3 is TGTGCCAGCAGTAGCCCCGGGAGGGCGGTTGAAGCTTTCTTT. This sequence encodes CASSSPGRAVEAFF.

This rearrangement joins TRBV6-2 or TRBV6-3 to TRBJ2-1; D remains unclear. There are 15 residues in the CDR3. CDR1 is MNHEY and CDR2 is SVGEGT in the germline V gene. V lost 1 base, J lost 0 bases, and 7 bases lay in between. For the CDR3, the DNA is TGTGCCAGCAGTTACTTACAGAGCTCCTACAATGAGCAGTTCTTC. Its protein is CASSYLQSSYNEQFF.

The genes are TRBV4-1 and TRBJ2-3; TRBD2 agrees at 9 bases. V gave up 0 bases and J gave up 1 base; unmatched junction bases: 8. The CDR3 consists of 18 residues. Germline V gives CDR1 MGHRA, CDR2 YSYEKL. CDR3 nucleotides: TGCGCCAGCAGCCAAGACGCCGGGACTAGCTACGGCACAGATACGCAGTATTTT. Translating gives CASSQDAGTSYGTDTQYF.

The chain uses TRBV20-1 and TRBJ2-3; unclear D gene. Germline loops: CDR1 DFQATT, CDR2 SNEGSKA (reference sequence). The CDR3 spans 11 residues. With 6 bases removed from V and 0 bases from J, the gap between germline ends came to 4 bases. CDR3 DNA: TGCAGTGCCGACAGCACAGATACGCAGTATTTT. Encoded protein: CSADSTDTQYF.

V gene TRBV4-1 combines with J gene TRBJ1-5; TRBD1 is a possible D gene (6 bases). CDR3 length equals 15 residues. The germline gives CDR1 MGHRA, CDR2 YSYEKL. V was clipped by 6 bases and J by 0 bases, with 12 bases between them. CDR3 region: CASRPGAYSNQPQHF. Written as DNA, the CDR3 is TGCGCCAGCAGGCCGGGGGCTTATAGCAATCAGCCCCAGCATTTT.

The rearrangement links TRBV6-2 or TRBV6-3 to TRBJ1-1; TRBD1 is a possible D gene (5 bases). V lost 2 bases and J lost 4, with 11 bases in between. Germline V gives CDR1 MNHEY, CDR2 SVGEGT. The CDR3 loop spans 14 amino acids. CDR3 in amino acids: CASSYGEGPTEAFF. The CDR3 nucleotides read TGTGCCAGCAGTTACGGGGAGGGGCCCACTGAAGCTTTCTTT.

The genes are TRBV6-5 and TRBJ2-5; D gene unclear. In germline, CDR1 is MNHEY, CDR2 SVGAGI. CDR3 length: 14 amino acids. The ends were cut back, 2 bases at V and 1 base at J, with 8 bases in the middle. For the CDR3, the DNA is TGTGCCAGCAGTTACAGAGCAGTCCAAGAGACCCAGTACTTC. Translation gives CASSYRAVQETQYF.

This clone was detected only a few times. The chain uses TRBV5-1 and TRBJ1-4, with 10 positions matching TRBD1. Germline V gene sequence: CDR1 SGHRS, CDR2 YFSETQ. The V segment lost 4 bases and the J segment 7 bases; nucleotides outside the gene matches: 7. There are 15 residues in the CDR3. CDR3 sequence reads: CASSEGTGEGEKLFF. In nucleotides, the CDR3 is TGCGCCAGCAGCGAGGGGACAGGGGAGGGTGAAAAACTGTTTTTT.

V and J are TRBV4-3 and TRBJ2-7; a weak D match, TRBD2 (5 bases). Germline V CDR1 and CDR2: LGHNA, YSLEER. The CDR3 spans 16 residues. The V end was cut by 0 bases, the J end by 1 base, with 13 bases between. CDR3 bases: TGCGCCAGCAGCCAAGATTTATACGGCGGGTCCTACGAGCAGTACTTC. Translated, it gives CASSQDLYGGSYEQYF.

The CDR3 DNA reads as TGCGCCAGCAGCAAAGACAGGGGCGACTCCCTTGGGGGCTACACCTTC. It codes for CASSKDRGDSLGGYTF. The chain carries TRBV5-1 and TRBJ1-2; TRBD1 aligns across 8 bases. J was trimmed by 8 bases and V by 4 bases; bases with no gene match: 16. The CDR3 totals 16 residues. Germline lookup yields CDR1 SGHRS and CDR2 YFSETQ.

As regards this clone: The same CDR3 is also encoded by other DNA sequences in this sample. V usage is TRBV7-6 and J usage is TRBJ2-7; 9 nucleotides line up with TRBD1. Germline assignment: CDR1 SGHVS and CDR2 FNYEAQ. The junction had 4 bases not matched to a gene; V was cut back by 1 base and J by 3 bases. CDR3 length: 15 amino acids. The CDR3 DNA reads TGTGCCAGCAGCTTAGAGGGGACAGGGCTCTACGAGCAGTACTTC. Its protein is CASSLEGTGLYEQYF.

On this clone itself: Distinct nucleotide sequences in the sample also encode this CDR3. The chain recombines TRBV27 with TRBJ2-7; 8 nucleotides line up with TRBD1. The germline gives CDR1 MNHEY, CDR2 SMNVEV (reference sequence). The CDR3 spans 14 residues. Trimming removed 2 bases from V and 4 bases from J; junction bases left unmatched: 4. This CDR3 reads CASSLQGANYEQYF. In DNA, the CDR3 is TGTGCCAGCAGTTTACAGGGGGCAAATTACGAGCAGTACTTC.

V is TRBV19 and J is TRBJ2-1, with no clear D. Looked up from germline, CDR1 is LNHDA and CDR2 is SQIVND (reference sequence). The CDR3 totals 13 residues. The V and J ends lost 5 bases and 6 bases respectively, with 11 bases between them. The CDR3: CASSLLRGNEQFF. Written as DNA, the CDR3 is TGTGCCAGTAGTCTCCTGCGTGGCAATGAGCAGTTCTTC.

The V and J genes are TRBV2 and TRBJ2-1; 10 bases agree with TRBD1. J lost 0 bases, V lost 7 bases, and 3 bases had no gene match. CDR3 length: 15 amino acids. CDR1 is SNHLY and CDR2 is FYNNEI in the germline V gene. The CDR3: CASTGDRGSYNEQFF. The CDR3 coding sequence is TGTGCCAGCACCGGGGACAGGGGCTCCTACAATGAGCAGTTCTTC.

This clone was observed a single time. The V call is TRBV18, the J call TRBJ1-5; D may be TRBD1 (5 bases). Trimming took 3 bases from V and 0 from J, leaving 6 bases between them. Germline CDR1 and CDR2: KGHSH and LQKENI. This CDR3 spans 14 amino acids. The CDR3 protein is CASSPRVSNQPQHF. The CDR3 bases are TGTGCCAGCTCACCCAGGGTTAGCAATCAGCCCCAGCATTTT. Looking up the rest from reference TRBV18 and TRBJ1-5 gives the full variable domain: NAGVMQNPRHLVRRRGQEARLRCSPMKGHSHVYWYRQLPEEGLKFMVYLQKENIIDESGMPKERFSAEFPKEGPSILRIQQVVRGDSAAYFCASSPRVSNQPQHFGDGTRLSIL.

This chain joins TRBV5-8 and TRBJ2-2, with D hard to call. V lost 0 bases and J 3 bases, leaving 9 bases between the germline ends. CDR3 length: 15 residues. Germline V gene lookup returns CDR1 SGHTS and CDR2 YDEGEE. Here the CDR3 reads CASSLGDRDTGELFF. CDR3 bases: TGTGCCAGCAGCTTGGGGGATAGGGACACCGGGGAGCTGTTTTTT.

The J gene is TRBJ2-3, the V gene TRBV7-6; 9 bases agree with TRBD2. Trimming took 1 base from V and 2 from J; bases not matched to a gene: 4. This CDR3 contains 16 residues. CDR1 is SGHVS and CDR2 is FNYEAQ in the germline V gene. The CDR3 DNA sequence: TGTGCCAGCAGCTTAGTCGTAGCGGGGGCCACAGATACGCAGTATTTT. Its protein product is CASSLVVAGATDTQYF.

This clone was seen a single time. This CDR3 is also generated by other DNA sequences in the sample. The CDR3 here is CASSLVQGNTGELFF. CDR3 nucleotides: TGCGCCAGCAGCTTGGTTCAAGGTAACACCGGGGAGCTGTTTTTT. The genes are TRBV5-1 and TRBJ2-2; no reliable D call. V lost 0 bases and J 2 bases, leaving 8 bases between the germline ends. Germline V gives CDR1 SGHRS, CDR2 YFSETQ. The CDR3 runs to 15 residues.

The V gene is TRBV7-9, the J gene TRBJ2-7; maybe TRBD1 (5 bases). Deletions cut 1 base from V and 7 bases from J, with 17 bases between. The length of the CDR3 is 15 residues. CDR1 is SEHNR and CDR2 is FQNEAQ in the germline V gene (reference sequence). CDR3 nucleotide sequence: TGTGCCAGCAGCTTAGGGTCTCAGGACAAAGGAGAGCAGTACTTC. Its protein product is CASSLGSQDKGEQYF. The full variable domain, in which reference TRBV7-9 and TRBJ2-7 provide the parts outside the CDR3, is DTGVSQNPRHKITKRGQNVTFRCDPISEHNRLYWYRQTLGQGPEFLTYFQNEAQLEKSRLLSDRFSAERPKGSFSTLEIQRTEQGDSAMYLCASSLGSQDKGEQYFGPGTRLTVT.

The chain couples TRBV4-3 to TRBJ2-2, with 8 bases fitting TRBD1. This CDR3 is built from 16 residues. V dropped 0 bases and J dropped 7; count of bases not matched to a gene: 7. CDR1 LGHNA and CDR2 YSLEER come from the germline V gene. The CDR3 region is CASSQDSPGGGGELFF. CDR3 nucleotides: TGCGCCAGCAGCCAAGACTCCCCAGGGGGCGGCGGGGAGCTGTTTTTT.

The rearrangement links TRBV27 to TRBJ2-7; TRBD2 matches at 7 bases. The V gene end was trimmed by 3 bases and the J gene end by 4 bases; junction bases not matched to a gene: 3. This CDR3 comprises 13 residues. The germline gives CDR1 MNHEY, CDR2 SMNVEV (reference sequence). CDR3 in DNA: TGTGCCAGCAGTTTGGGGGGGGTTTACGAGCAGTACTTC. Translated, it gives CASSLGGVYEQYF.